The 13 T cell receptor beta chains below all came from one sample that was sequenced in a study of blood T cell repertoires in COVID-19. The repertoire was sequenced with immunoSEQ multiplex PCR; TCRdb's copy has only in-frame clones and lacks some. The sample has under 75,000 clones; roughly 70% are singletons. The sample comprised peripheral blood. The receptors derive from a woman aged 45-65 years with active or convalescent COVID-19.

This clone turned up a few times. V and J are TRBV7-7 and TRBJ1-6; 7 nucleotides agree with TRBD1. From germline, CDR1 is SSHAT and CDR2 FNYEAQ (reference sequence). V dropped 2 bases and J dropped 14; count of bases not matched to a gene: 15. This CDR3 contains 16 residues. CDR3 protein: CASSLKTGNFKFTLHF. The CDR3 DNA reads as TGTGCCAGCAGCTTAAAGACAGGGAACTTTAAATTCACCCTCCACTTT. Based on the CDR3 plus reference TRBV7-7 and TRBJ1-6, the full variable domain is GAGVSQSPRYKVTKRGQDVTLRCDPISSHATLYWYQQALGQGPEFLTYFNYEAQPDKSGLPSDRFSAERPEGSISTLTIQRTEQRDSAMYRCASSLKTGNFKFTLHFGNGTRLTVT.

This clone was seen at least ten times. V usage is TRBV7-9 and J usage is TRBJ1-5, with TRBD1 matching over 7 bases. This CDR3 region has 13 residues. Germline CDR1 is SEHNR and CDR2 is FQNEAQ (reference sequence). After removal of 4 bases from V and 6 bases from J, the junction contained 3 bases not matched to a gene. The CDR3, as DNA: TGTGCCAGCAGCTCAGACAGGGTTCAGCCCCAGCATTTT. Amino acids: CASSSDRVQPQHF.

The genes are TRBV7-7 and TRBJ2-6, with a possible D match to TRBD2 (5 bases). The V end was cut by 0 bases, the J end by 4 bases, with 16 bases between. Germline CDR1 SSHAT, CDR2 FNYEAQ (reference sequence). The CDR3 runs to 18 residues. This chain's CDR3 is CASSLAEPGFSGANVLTF. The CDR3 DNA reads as TGTGCCAGCAGCTTAGCGGAACCGGGGTTTTCCGGGGCCAACGTCCTGACTTTC.

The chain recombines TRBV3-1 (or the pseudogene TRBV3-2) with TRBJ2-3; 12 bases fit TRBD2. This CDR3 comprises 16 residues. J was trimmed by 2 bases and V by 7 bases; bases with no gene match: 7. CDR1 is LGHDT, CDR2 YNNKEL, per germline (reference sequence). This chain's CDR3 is CASTKLAGGNTDTQYF. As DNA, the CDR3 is TGTGCCAGCACCAAACTAGCGGGAGGTAACACAGATACGCAGTATTTT.

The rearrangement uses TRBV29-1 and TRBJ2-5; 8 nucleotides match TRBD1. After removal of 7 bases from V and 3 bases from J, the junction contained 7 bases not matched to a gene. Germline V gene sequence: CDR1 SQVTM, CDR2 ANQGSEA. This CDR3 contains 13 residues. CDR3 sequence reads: CSARLQGEETQYF. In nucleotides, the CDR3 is TGCAGCGCAAGACTACAGGGGGAAGAGACCCAGTACTTC.

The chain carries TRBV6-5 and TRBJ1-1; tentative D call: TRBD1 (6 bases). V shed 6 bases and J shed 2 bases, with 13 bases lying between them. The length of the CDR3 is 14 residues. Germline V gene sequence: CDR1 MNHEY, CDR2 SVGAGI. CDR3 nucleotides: TGTGCCAGCAGCTGGGGGCAGGCCAACACTGAAGCTTTCTTT. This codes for CASSWGQANTEAFF.

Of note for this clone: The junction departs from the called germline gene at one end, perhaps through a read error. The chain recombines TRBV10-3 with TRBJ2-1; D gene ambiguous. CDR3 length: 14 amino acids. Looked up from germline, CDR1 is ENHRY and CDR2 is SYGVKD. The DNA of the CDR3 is TGTGCCATCACTGAGGTACTGAACGACAATGAGCAGTTCTTC. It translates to CAITEVLNDNEQFF.

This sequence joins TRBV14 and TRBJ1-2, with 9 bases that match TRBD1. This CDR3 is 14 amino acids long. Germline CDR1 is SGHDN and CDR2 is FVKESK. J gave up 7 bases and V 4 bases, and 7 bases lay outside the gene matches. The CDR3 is CASSLRTGDSGYTF. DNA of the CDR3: TGTGCCAGCAGCCTACGGACAGGGGATTCTGGCTACACCTTC.

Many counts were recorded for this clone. CDR3 residues: CASSNLQGGSYNEQFF. The CDR3 DNA is TGTGCCAGTAGCAACCTCCAGGGGGGTTCCTACAATGAGCAGTTCTTC. The chain employs TRBV19 and TRBJ2-1; possibly TRBD1 for D (7 bases). Trimming took off 6 bases at V and 1 base at J, with 16 bases between the two ends. Germline CDR1 is LNHDA and CDR2 is SQIVND (reference sequence). This CDR3 comprises 16 residues.

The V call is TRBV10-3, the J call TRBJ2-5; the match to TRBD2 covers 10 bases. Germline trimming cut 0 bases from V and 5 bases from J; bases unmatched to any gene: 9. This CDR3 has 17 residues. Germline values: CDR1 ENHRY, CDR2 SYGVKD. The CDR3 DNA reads TGTGCCATCAGTGAGTCCCTGACTAGCGGGTTTACGGAGACCCAGTACTTC. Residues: CAISESLTSGFTETQYF.

As DNA, the CDR3 is TGTGCCAGCACCTGGGACAACAATCAGCCCCAGCATTTT. It encodes CASTWDNNQPQHF. The rearrangement uses TRBV12-3 or TRBV12-4 and TRBJ1-5; possible D gene TRBD1, 6 bases. The germline V and J ends were trimmed by 7 bases and 3 bases, with 10 bases remaining between them. The length of the CDR3 is 13 residues.

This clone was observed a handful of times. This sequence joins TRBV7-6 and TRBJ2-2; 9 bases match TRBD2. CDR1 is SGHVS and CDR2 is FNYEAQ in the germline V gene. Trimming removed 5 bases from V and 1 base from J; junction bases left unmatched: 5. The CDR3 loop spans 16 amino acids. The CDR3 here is CASSVRLAENTGELFF. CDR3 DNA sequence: TGTGCCAGCAGCGTCAGACTAGCGGAGAACACCGGGGAGCTGTTTTTT. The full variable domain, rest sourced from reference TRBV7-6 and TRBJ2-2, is GAGVSQSPRYKVTKRGQDVALRCDPISGHVSLYWYRQALGQGPEFLTYFNYEAQQDKSGLPNDRFSAERPEGSISTLTIQRTEQRDSAMYRCASSVRLAENTGELFFGEGSRLTVL.

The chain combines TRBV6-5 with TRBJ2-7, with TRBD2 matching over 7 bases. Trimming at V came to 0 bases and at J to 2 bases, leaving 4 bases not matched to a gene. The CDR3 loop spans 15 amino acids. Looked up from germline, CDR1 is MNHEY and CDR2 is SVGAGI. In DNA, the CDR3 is TGTGCCAGCAGTTACTCCCTAGCGGACCCCTACGAGCAGTACTTC. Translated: CASSYSLADPYEQYF.